The following is a T cell receptor (beta chain) sequence with its context. The data derive from a study of blood T cell repertoires in COVID-19. V lost 3 bases and J 10 bases, leaving 13 bases between the germline ends. Germline lookup yields CDR1 SGHTA and CDR2 FQGNSA. This CDR3 is built from 13 residues. TCRdb's copy holds only in-frame clones and misses some; the assay was immunoSEQ multiplex PCR. The table records hundreds of thousands of clones, approximately 90% of them present only once. This TCR came from a woman aged 40 to 50 who had recovered from COVID-19. The specimen was PBMCs or T cells enriched from blood (not recorded which). This chain connects TRBV7-2 to TRBJ1-5; D remains unclear. CDR3: CASSLSVQVPQHF. For the CDR3, the DNA is TGTGCCAGCAGCTTGAGTGTTCAGGTTCCCCAGCATTTT. Filled out from reference TRBV7-2 and TRBJ1-5, the complete variable domain reads GAGVSQSPSNKVTEKGKDVELRCDPISGHTALYWYRQSLGQGLEFLIYFQGNSAPDKSGLPSDRFSAERTGGSVSTLTIQRTQQEDSAVYLCASSLSVQVPQHFGDGTRLSIL.